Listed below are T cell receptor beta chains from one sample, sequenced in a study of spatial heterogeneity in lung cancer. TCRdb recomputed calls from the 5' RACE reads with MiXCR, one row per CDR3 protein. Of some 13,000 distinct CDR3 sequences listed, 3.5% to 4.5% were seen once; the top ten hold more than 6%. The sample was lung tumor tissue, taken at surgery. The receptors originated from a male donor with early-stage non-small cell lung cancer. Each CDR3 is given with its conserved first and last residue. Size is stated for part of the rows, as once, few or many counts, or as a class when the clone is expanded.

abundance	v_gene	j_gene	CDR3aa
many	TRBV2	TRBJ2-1	CASRVQSGTLSYNEQFF
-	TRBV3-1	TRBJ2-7	CASSRVGTGGYEQYF
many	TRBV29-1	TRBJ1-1	CSVEIGGGNTEAFF
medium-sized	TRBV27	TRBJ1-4	CASSSPGQGNEKLFF
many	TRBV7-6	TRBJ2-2	CASSPRDRPGELFF
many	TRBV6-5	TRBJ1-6	CASSYSPDSPLHF
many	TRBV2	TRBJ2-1	CASSLLAGGNEQFF
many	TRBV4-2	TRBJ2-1	CASSQDGQPVSYNEQFF
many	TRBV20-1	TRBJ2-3	CSARWEGSTDTQYF
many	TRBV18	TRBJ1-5	CASSPTSNQPQHF
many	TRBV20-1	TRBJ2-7	CSARLGAEQYF
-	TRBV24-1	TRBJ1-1	CATSGQHTEAFF
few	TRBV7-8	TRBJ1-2	CASSLPPNYGYTF
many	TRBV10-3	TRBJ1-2	CAISESPGQGSYGYTF
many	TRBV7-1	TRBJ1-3	CASSSRDRVGNTIYF
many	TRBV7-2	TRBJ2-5	CASSPGLVRETQYF
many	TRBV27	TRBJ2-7	CASRGFSSYEQYF
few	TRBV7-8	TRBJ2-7	CASSFGGRREQYF
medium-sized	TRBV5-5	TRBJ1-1	CASSLRTNTEAFF
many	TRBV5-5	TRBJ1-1	CASSLQTTGNTEAFF
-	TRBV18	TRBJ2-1	CASSPYRLAGGEQFF
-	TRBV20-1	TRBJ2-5	CSAPFGGGARVETQYF
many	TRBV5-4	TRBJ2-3	CASSFRGTRPSTDTQYF
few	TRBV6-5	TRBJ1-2	CASSYFAEKGCYGYTF